Listed below are T cell receptor beta chains from one sample, sequenced in a study of blood T cells in healthy people across ages. From the 5' RACE reads, TCRdb called clonotypes with MiXCR, one entry per CDR3 protein. The data show 800,000 or so distinct CDR3 sequences, 25% seen once. The same specimen was also included in a second study, on T cells of mothers and their children.

Sequenced sample: blood. The source is a boy younger than 18 in good health. CDR3s include the opening cysteine and the closing phenylalanine or tryptophan. The D gene is left open where the match is weak. Clone size, where shown, is once, few, many, or a class for clones that have expanded.

clone_size,j_call,d_call,v_call,cdr3_nt,cdr3_aa
few,TRBJ2-1,.,TRBV6-1,TGTGCCAGCATCGAACCCGGATACAATGAGCAGTTCTTC,CASIEPGYNEQFF
.,TRBJ1-6,.,TRBV7-9,TGTGCCAGCAGCACGTCATCGACAAATAATTCACCCCTCCACTTT,CASSTSSTNNSPLHF
.,TRBJ2-5,.,TRBV29-1,TGCAGCGTTGAAAGGCACAACCAAGAGACCCAGTACTTC,CSVERHNQETQYF
.,TRBJ2-5,.,TRBV18,TGTGCCAGCTCCCAACCAAATGGGGAGACCCAGTACTTC,CASSQPNGETQYF
.,TRBJ2-2,.,TRBV20-1,TGCAGACGAGAGGACGTCCTCCCCGGGGAGCTGTTTTTT,CRREDVLPGELFF
.,TRBJ2-2,.,TRBV9,TGTGCCAGCAGCGTAGCTATCGATCCCACCGGGGAGCTGTTTTTT,CASSVAIDPTGELFF
.,TRBJ1-5,TRBD1,TRBV7-9,TGTGCCAGCAGCGCACAGGGGGAAGAAAATCAGCCCCAGCATTTT,CASSAQGEENQPQHF
.,TRBJ1-1,.,TRBV27,TGTGCCAGCAGTTTATCCGACCCTGGGACTGAAGCTTTCTTT,CASSLSDPGTEAFF
.,TRBJ1-1,.,TRBV19,TGTGCCAGTAGTCTGCAGGGTCTCTCGAACACTGAAGCTTTCTTT,CASSLQGLSNTEAFF
.,TRBJ1-5,.,TRBV24-1,TGTGCCACCAGTGATTTCAAGTCCAATCAGCCCCAGCATTTT,CATSDFKSNQPQHF
.,TRBJ2-2,.,TRBV28,TGTGCCAGCAGTCTAAACACCAGGGAGCTGTTTTTT,CASSLNTRELFF
few,TRBJ1-1,TRBD1,TRBV6-1,TGTGCCAGCAGGGTGTTGACAGGGCACACTGAAGCTTTCTTT,CASRVLTGHTEAFF
few,TRBJ2-3,.,TRBV4-1,TGCGCCAGCAGCCAAGCCCACACGTCCACAGATACGCAGTATTTT,CASSQAHTSTDTQYF
few,TRBJ1-6,TRBD1,TRBV12-3/TRBV12-4,TGTGCCAGTTGTGACAGGGGGCGTGGGGCGGATAATTCACCCCTCCACTTT,CASCDRGRGADNSPLHF
few,TRBJ2-3,TRBD2,TRBV20-1,TGCAGTGCCACTACTAGCGGGAGCGGCACAGATACGCAGTATTTT,CSATTSGSGTDTQYF
.,TRBJ2-3,TRBD1,TRBV24-1,TGTGCCACCAGTGATTGGACAGGAGTTGGGACAGATACGCAGTATTTT,CATSDWTGVGTDTQYF
few,TRBJ1-5,.,TRBV10-3,TGTGCCATCAGCCTCGGGGGGTCAGGACAGCCCCAGCATTTT,CAISLGGSGQPQHF
many,TRBJ1-4,.,TRBV28,TGTGCCAGCACCATGGCGGGCAGCTTTAATGAAAAACTGTTTTTT,CASTMAGSFNEKLFF
few,TRBJ2-1,TRBD2,TRBV20-1,TGCAGTGCTAGAGATCATGGTCTCCCCCGGACTAGAGTGACTAATGAGCAGTTCTTC,CSARDHGLPRTRVTNEQFF
few,TRBJ2-7,.,TRBV6-1,TGTGCCAGCAGTGAACTCGGCAGCTCCTACGAGCAGTACTTC,CASSELGSSYEQYF
.,TRBJ2-5,TRBD1,TRBV29-1,TGCAGCGGGGGACAGTTCCAAGAGACCCAGTACTTC,CSGGQFQETQYF
.,TRBJ2-7,TRBD2,TRBV7-9,TGTGCCAGCAGCTTATCAGATAGCGGGGCGGACGAGCAGTACTTC,CASSLSDSGADEQYF
.,TRBJ2-5,TRBD2,TRBV12-3/TRBV12-4,TGTGCCAGCAGGGGACGGACGGGACTAGCAGAGACCCAGTACTTC,CASRGRTGLAETQYF
.,TRBJ1-2,TRBD1,TRBV5-1,TGCGCCAGCAGCCCGACAGGGTCGGGCTATGGCTACACCTTC,CASSPTGSGYGYTF
.,TRBJ2-1,.,TRBV6-1,TGTGCCAGCGACTCTGTCCAGGGAAGCAATGAGCAGTTCTTC,CASDSVQGSNEQFF
.,TRBJ1-5,.,TRBV7-2,TGTGCCAGCAGCCCAGCTGGGGCAGGGAAGAGCAATCAGCCCCAGCATTTT,CASSPAGAGKSNQPQHF
.,TRBJ1-1,.,TRBV20-1,TGCAGTGCCCTAACGGCGGGGACCACTGAAGCTTTCTTT,CSALTAGTTEAFF
few,TRBJ1-1,.,TRBV6-1,TGTGCCAGCAGTGAAGGGCGGGGGACTGAAGCTTTCTTT,CASSEGRGTEAFF
few,TRBJ2-7,.,TRBV7-8,TGTGCCAGCAGCTTAGATCTGGTAGGATTCAACTACGAGCAGTACTTC,CASSLDLVGFNYEQYF
.,TRBJ2-3,TRBD1,TRBV7-6,TGTGCCAGCAGCTTAGGCAGGGGGCTATATGATACGCAGTATTTT,CASSLGRGLYDTQYF
.,TRBJ2-3,.,TRBV20-1,TGCAGTGCGATGCTGGACTCCAAATGGGCAGATACGCAGTATTTT,CSAMLDSKWADTQYF
once,TRBJ2-5,TRBD1,TRBV6-5,TGTGCCAGCAGGGACAGGGTCCGCCTTGAGACCCAGTACTTC,CASRDRVRLETQYF
.,TRBJ2-6,.,TRBV7-2,TGTGCCAGCAGCGCCCCCCAGGGCTCTGGGGCCAACGTCCTGACTTTC,CASSAPQGSGANVLTF
.,TRBJ2-7,TRBD1,TRBV7-2,TGTGTCAGCAGCCACAACAGGGGGCTCGGGTACGAGCAGTACTTC,CVSSHNRGLGYEQYF
few,TRBJ1-4,.,TRBV6-1,TGTGCCAGCAGTGACCCCTCTATGAGTGGGGAAAAACTGTTTTTT,CASSDPSMSGEKLFF
few,TRBJ2-6,TRBD2,TRBV6-1,TGTGCCAGCAGAACGGGGGGAACCTCTGGGGCCAACGTCCTGACTTTC,CASRTGGTSGANVLTF
few,TRBJ2-7,.,TRBV27,TGTGCCAGCAGCCTCACAAGGGGAAACGAGCAGTACTTC,CASSLTRGNEQYF